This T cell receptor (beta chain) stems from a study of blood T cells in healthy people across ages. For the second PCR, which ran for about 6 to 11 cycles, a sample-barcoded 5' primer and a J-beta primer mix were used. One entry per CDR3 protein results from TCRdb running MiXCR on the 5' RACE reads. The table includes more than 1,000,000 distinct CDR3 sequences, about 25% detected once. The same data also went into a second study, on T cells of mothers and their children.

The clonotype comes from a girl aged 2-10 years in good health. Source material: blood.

CDR3 loop: CASSQENGGTRLFF. DNA for the CDR3: TGCGCCAGCAGCCAAGAAAATGGGGGGACAAGGCTGTTTTTT. This sequence joins TRBV4-3 and TRBJ1-4, with D maybe TRBD1 (6 bases). Germline V CDR1 and CDR2: LGHNA, YSLEER. Trimming shortened V by 0 bases and J by 14 bases, and 16 bases separated the two germline ends. The length of the CDR3 is 14 residues.